These T cell receptor beta chains were read from a single sample in a study of beta chain features in type 1 diabetes. This table comes from immunoSEQ multiplex PCR, and its TCRdb copy is limited to in-frame clones, with some not included. The data hold about 60,000 clones, with roughly 60% observed a single time. The sample comprised Tregs from blood. The receptors were sampled from a woman aged 18 to 35 in good health. Both conserved end residues are part of each CDR3. Fields, in order: D gene, clone size, J gene, V gene, CDR3 protein, CDR3 DNA. D genes are given only for firm matches. Where a row states a size, it is once, few, many or the class of an expanded clone; other rows omit it.

>-|-|TRBJ1-6|TRBV9
CASSVSEGYSPLHF
TGTGCCAGCAGCGTAAGCGAAGGTTACTCCCCCCTCCACTTT
>-|-|TRBJ2-7|TRBV9
CASSVAGDYEQYF
TGTGCCAGCAGCGTAGCGGGGGACTACGAGCAGTACTTC
>-|once|TRBJ1-1|TRBV5-1
CASSQETGKEAFF
TGCGCCAGCAGCCAAGAGACAGGAAAAGAAGCTTTCTTT
>TRBD2|-|TRBJ2-7|TRBV7-2
CASSPVSGRPYEQYF
TGTGCCAGCAGTCCAGTTAGCGGGAGACCCTACGAGCAGTACTTC
>-|few|TRBJ1-1|TRBV20-1
CSSGQREAFF
TGCAGTTCTGGACAGAGAGAAGCTTTCTTT
>TRBD1|-|TRBJ1-1|TRBV29-1
CSVRTGWNTEAFF
TGCAGCGTCAGGACAGGGTGGAACACTGAAGCTTTCTTT
>TRBD1|once|TRBJ2-7|TRBV4-1
CASSNRDRAYEQYF
TGCGCCAGCAGCAACCGGGACAGGGCCTACGAGCAGTACTTC
>TRBD2|-|TRBJ2-7|TRBV7-2
CASSFLAEYEQYF
TGTGCCAGCAGCTTCCTAGCGGAGTACGAGCAGTACTTC
>-|-|TRBJ1-1|TRBV6-6
CASRLRGTEAFF
TGTGCCAGCAGGCTCCGGGGGACTGAAGCTTTCTTT
>TRBD1|once|TRBJ2-5|TRBV14
CASSQNMTGPQETQYF
TGTGCCAGCAGCCAAAACATGACAGGGCCCCAAGAGACCCAGTACTTC
>-|-|TRBJ1-5|TRBV4-1
CASSSQQGRDQPQHF
TGCGCCAGCAGCTCACAACAGGGACGAGATCAGCCCCAGCATTTT
>-|few|TRBJ1-5|TRBV21-1
CASSKWAGTGKDSNQPQHF
TGTGCCAGCAGCAAATGGGCCGGGACAGGGAAAGACTCCAATCAGCCCCAGCATTTT
>-|-|TRBJ1-1|TRBV6-6
CASSYRGGVNTEAFF
TGTGCCAGCAGTTACCGGGGCGGGGTGAACACTGAAGCTTTCTTT
>-|few|TRBJ2-7|TRBV5-5
CASSPRTGEQYF
TGTGCCAGCAGCCCCCGGACGGGGGAGCAGTACTTC
>-|-|TRBJ2-1|TRBV5-1
CASGSRLVGEQFF
TGCGCCAGCGGGTCCCGACTAGTTGGTGAGCAGTTCTTC
>TRBD1|-|TRBJ1-1|TRBV9
CASSGTGGDRDTEAFF
TGTGCCAGCAGCGGGACAGGGGGCGATAGGGACACTGAAGCTTTCTTT
>-|-|TRBJ2-1|TRBV6-5
CASSYGRFGEQFF
TGTGCCAGCAGTTATGGTAGATTCGGTGAGCAGTTCTTC
>-|-|TRBJ1-5|TRBV2
CASSASGPWGDNQPQHF
TGTGCCAGCAGTGCTTCCGGACCCTGGGGGGACAATCAGCCCCAGCATTTT
>-|-|TRBJ1-1|TRBV6-5
CASRPTVPFTEAFF
TGTGCCAGCAGGCCGACAGTGCCGTTCACTGAAGCTTTCTTT
>TRBD2|-|TRBJ2-7|TRBV12-5
CVSSGAYEQYF
TGTGTTAGTAGCGGGGCCTACGAGCAGTACTTC
>TRBD2|few|TRBJ2-7|TRBV7-2
CASSLGTPGLIFEQYF
TGTGCCAGCAGCTTAGGGACACCGGGACTAATCTTCGAGCAGTACTTC
>TRBD1|-|TRBJ1-2|TRBV2
CASREQGASGYTF
TGTGCCAGCAGGGAACAGGGGGCGAGTGGCTACACCTTC
>TRBD2|-|TRBJ2-1|TRBV18
CASSPALAGAAHEQFF
TGTGCCAGCTCACCAGCCCTAGCGGGAGCAGCGCATGAGCAGTTCTTC
>-|-|TRBJ1-1|TRBV5-1
CASSFQAEDTEAFF
TGCGCCAGCAGCTTTCAGGCGGAGGACACTGAAGCTTTCTTT
>-|-|TRBJ2-1|TRBV6-6
CASQDSRITEQFF
TGTGCCAGCCAGGACAGTAGGATCACTGAGCAGTTCTTC
>TRBD1|once|TRBJ2-2|TRBV30
CAWSVTGQGTTGELFF
TGTGCCTGGAGTGTAACGGGACAGGGGACCACCGGGGAGCTGTTTTTT
>TRBD2|few|TRBJ2-7|TRBV4-1
CASSQDPGLAGVLGEQYF
TGCGCCAGCAGCCAAGACCCGGGACTAGCGGGAGTGCTGGGCGAGCAGTACTTC
>-|-|TRBJ2-3|TRBV21-1
CASSSRSGGCTDTQYF
TGTGCCAGCAGCTCCCGTAGCGGGGGGTGCACAGATACGCAGTATTTT
>TRBD1|-|TRBJ2-2|TRBV10-3
CAISTGTGIIAGELFF
TGTGCCATCAGCACCGGGACAGGGATTATCGCCGGGGAGCTGTTTTTT
>-|-|TRBJ2-1|TRBV7-2
CASSLAAALGGYEQFF
TGTGCCAGCAGCTTAGCCGCGGCCCTGGGTGGATATGAGCAGTTCTTC
>-|few|TRBJ2-3|TRBV11-3
CASSLVSGLTDTQYF
TGTGCCAGCAGCTTAGTGTCGGGACTCACAGATACGCAGTATTTT
>-|-|TRBJ1-4|TRBV6-5
CASSPLTGFSEKLFF
TGTGCCAGCAGTCCCCTAACAGGGTTCTCTGAAAAACTGTTTTTT
>-|-|TRBJ2-1|TRBV7-2
CASSARQPLGSYNEQFF
TGTGCCAGCAGCGCCAGACAGCCCCTCGGCTCCTACAATGAGCAGTTCTTC
>-|-|TRBJ1-1|TRBV5-8
CASSLDRDTEAFF
TGTGCCAGCAGCTTGGACCGGGACACTGAAGCTTTCTTT
>-|-|TRBJ2-5|TRBV4-1
CASSQDRAGLETQYF
TGCGCCAGCAGCCAAGATCGGGCGGGATTAGAGACCCAGTACTTC
>-|-|TRBJ1-1|TRBV5-6
CASSLSGRGAAFF
TGTGCCAGCAGCTTGTCGGGGCGGGGGGCGGCTTTCTTT
>-|-|TRBJ2-5|TRBV29-1
CSVVGRLQETQYF
TGCAGCGTGGTGGGCCGTTTACAAGAGACCCAGTACTTC
>-|-|TRBJ1-3|TRBV29-1
CSARDIGNTIYF
TGCAGCGCTCGGGACATCGGAAACACCATATATTTT
>-|few|TRBJ1-1|TRBV7-8
CASSLEQENTEAFF
TGTGCCAGCAGCTTGGAACAGGAGAACACTGAAGCTTTCTTT
>TRBD1|-|TRBJ1-1|TRBV4-1
CASSTRTGRNTEAFF
TGCGCCAGCAGCACCCGGACAGGGCGTAACACTGAAGCTTTCTTT
>TRBD1|-|TRBJ1-6|TRBV2
CASSGPGTGNSPLHF
TGTGCCAGCAGCGGCCCCGGGACAGGGAATTCACCCCTCCACTTT
>TRBD1|few|TRBJ1-1|TRBV4-2
CASSQTQGDTEAFF
TGTGCCAGCAGCCAAACACAGGGGGACACTGAAGCTTTCTTT
>TRBD2|-|TRBJ2-3|TRBV5-6
CASSTGLALTDTQYF
TGTGCCAGCAGCACCGGACTAGCGCTTACAGATACGCAGTATTTT
>-|few|TRBJ2-3|TRBV11-2
CASSFASTDTQYF
TGTGCCAGCAGCTTCGCGAGCACAGATACGCAGTATTTT
>TRBD1|-|TRBJ1-2|TRBV4-2
CASSNRGTGRVGGYTF
TGTGCCAGCAGCAACAGGGGGACAGGGAGGGTGGGTGGCTACACCTTC
>-|-|TRBJ2-7|TRBV10-3
CAISGTRVSYEQYF
TGTGCCATCAGCGGGACAAGGGTTTCCTACGAGCAGTACTTC
>TRBD2|-|TRBJ2-7|TRBV5-1
CASSLAGGHSYEQYF
TGCGCCAGCAGTCTAGCGGGGGGCCACTCCTACGAGCAGTACTTC
>TRBD1|few|TRBJ2-7|TRBV13
CASSPNRGEQYF
TGTGCCAGCAGCCCCAACAGGGGCGAGCAGTACTTC
>TRBD2|-|TRBJ2-6|TRBV5-1
CASRKTSGFSGANVLTF
TGCGCCAGCAGAAAGACTAGCGGTTTCTCTGGGGCCAACGTCCTGACTTTC
>-|-|TRBJ1-1|TRBV18
CASSPGGETEAFF
TGTGCCAGCTCACCAGGGGGGGAGACTGAAGCTTTCTTT
>TRBD2|few|TRBJ2-7|TRBV19
CASSTVAGGYEQYF
TGTGCCAGTAGTACCGTAGCGGGAGGGTACGAGCAGTACTTC